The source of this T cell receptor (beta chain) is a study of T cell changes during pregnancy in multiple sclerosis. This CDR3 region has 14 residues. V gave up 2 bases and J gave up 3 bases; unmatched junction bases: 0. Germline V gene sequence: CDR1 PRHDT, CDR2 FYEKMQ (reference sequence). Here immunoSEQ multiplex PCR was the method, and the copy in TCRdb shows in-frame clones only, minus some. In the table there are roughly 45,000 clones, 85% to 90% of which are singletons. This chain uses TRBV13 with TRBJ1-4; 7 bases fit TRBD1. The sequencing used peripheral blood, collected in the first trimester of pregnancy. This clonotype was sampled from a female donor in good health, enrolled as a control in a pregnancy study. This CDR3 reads CASSLQGANEKLFF. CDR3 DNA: TGTGCCAGCAGCTTACAGGGGGCTAATGAAAAACTGTTTTTT.